A single sample gave rise to the 19 T cell receptor beta chains below, sequenced in a study of CD8+CD57+ T cells in acquired aplastic anemia. It was genomic DNA that served as the template for profiling TCR beta VDJ and CDR3. Using its own MiXCR run on the reads, TCRdb lists one record per CDR3 protein. The sample consists of hundreds of thousands of distinct CDR3 sequences, around three fifths of them appearing once. Sequenced patients had shown CD8+CD57+ cell expansion by flow cytometry. Sequenced sample: sorted CD4+, CD8+, or CD8+CD57+ T cells (not recorded which) from PBMCs. These TCRs come from a human donor with aplastic anemia.

V gene TRBV19 combines with J gene TRBJ2-2; 8 bases are shared with TRBD1. Germline-derived CDR1 and CDR2 are LNHDA and SQIVND (reference sequence). The length of the CDR3 is 15 residues. CDR3 nucleotide sequence: TGTGCGATTGGACAGGGCTGTGCGAACACCGGGGAGCTGTTTTTT. It encodes CAIGQGCANTGELFF.

This clonotype was seen only once. The V and J genes are TRBV12-3 or TRBV12-4 and TRBJ2-1; D is perhaps TRBD1 (6 bases). The CDR3 is 15 residues long. As DNA, the CDR3 is TGTTACTCTCATTTGGGGACATTCCCTTACAATGAGCAGTTCTTC. Translation: CYSHLGTFPYNEQFF.

The rearrangement links TRBV20-1 to TRBJ2-1; D is perhaps TRBD1 or TRBD2 (5 bases each). The length of the CDR3 is 13 residues. CDR1 is DFQATT, CDR2 SNEGSKA, per germline (reference sequence). With 3 bases removed from V and 6 bases from J, the gap between germline ends came to 12 bases. CDR3 loop: CSARGTARNEQFF. The CDR3 nucleotides are TGCAGTGCTAGGGGGACGGCCCGCAATGAGCAGTTCTTC.

The V call is TRBV5-1, the J call TRBJ2-2; 7 nucleotides line up with TRBD1. Trimming removed 4 bases from V and 8 bases from J; junction bases left unmatched: 2. This CDR3 spans 12 amino acids. The V gene's germline CDR1 is SGHRS and CDR2 YFSETQ. The CDR3 spells CASSKGQGELFF. The CDR3 nucleotides read TGCGCCAGCAGCAAGGGACAGGGGGAGCTGTTTTTT.

This clonotype has a count of ten or more. The chain carries TRBV4-1 and TRBJ1-6, with 7 positions matching TRBD1. Trimming at V came to 0 bases and at J to 11 bases, leaving 7 bases not matched to a gene. The germline V gene has CDR1 MGHRA and CDR2 YSYEKL. This CDR3 comprises 15 residues. The CDR3 DNA follows: TGCGCCAGCAGCCAAGAAGAAGCGACAGGGACACCCCTCCACTTT. Protein sequence: CASSQEEATGTPLHF.

CDR3 DNA sequence: TGTGCCAGCAGCGCCCCATCGGGACTAGCTGCCGAGACCCAGTACTTC. Its protein product is CASSAPSGLAAETQYF. The V gene is TRBV9, the J gene TRBJ2-5; 9 nucleotides align to TRBD2. This CDR3 is 16 amino acids long. Germline V gene data show CDR1 as SGDLS and CDR2 as YYNGEE. V lost 3 bases and J lost 5; bases outside the gene matches: 11.

Of note for this clonotype: A much larger clone is a single base away; this may be a read error. The chain couples TRBV6-1 to TRBJ2-5; D is undetermined. The germline CDR1 and CDR2 sequences are MNHNS and SASEGT. This CDR3 is built from 11 residues. The CDR3 loop reads CASRAQEAQYF. CDR3 coding DNA: TGTGCCAGCAGAGCGCAAGAGGCCCAGTACTTC.

CDR3 coding DNA: TGCAGCCCCAAATCTGGGGCCAACGTCCTGACTTTC. Protein product: CSPKSGANVLTF. This chain uses TRBV29-1 with TRBJ2-6, with unresolved D. Between the trimmed V and J ends, which lost 8 bases and 1 base, there was a span of 6 bases. This CDR3 is built from 12 residues. Germline loops: CDR1 SQVTM, CDR2 ANQGSEA.

For this clonotype: A read error may account for a junction end that differs from germline. The chain uses TRBV10-1 and TRBJ2-5, with D tentatively TRBD2 (7 bases). The CDR3 covers 14 residues. Looked up from germline, CDR1 is WNHNN and CDR2 is SYGVQD (reference sequence). The CDR3 here is CASSEGGAGETQYF. Here the CDR3 DNA reads TGCGCCAGCAGTGAAGGGGGGGCTGGGGAGACTCAGTACTTC.

The gene calls are TRBV10-3 and TRBJ2-7; 7 positions agree with TRBD1. This CDR3 contains 16 residues. Germline V gene sequence: CDR1 ENHRY, CDR2 SYGVKD. V shed 2 bases and J 3 bases; nucleotides not matched to a gene: 10. The CDR3 nucleotides are TGTGCCATCAGTGAGGCGTGGGGGACAGTACGCTACGAGCAGTACTTC. Protein product: CAISEAWGTVRYEQYF.

This clonotype was seen at least ten times. The rearrangement joins TRBV19 to TRBJ1-2, with TRBD1 matching over 7 bases. This CDR3 has 19 amino acids. Germline V gene data show CDR1 as LNHDA and CDR2 as SQIVND (reference sequence). J was trimmed by 4 bases and V by 1 base; bases with no gene match: 18. CDR3 sequence: CASSIGVLRGRRGVYGYTF. For the CDR3, the DNA is TGTGCCAGTAGTATAGGTGTTTTGAGGGGGCGCAGAGGAGTCTATGGCTACACCTTC. Full variable domain (missing parts from reference TRBV19 and TRBJ1-2): DGGITQSPKYLFRKEGQNVTLSCEQNLNHDAMYWYRQDPGQGLRLIYYSQIVNDFQKGDIAEGYSVSREKKESFPLTVTSAQKNPTAFYLCASSIGVLRGRRGVYGYTFGSGTRLTVV.

V gene TRBV24-1 combines with J gene TRBJ2-7, with TRBD2 identical over 7 bases. V trimming: 4 bases; J trimming: 5 bases; junction bases outside the gene matches: 7. Per the germline V gene, CDR1 is KGHDR and CDR2 is SFDVKD. There are 14 residues in the CDR3. DNA for the CDR3: TGTGCCACCAGTGAGTCCGGACTAGTCCACGAGCAGTACTTC. As protein: CATSESGLVHEQYF.

This clonotype was seen more than once but under ten times. The V gene is TRBV19, the J gene TRBJ1-1; 7 nucleotides align to TRBD1. V lost 6 bases to trimming and J lost 1 base; unmatched junction nucleotides: 2. Per the germline V gene, CDR1 is LNHDA and CDR2 is SQIVND (reference sequence). CDR3 size: 13 residues. Here the CDR3 reads CASRGQRNTEAFF. The CDR3 DNA reads as TGTGCCAGTAGGGGACAGAGGAACACTGAAGCTTTCTTT.

This clonotype occurred once. The V gene is TRBV2, the J gene TRBJ2-5; TRBD2 is a possible D gene (7 bases). Trimming cost V 7 bases and J 5 bases, with 26 bases left between them. CDR3 length: 17 amino acids. Germline V gives CDR1 SNHLY, CDR2 FYNNEI. CDR3 sequence (DNA): TGTGCCAGCACTGTTCGGGGAGGGCGGGGGCGCGGGGAGACCCAGTACTTC. Amino acid sequence: CASTVRGGRGRGETQYF.

The CDR3 nucleotides read TGCAGTGCTACCCGCAGCGGCGCCTACGAGCAGTACTTC. This sequence encodes CSATRSGAYEQYF. V is TRBV20-1 and J is TRBJ2-7; D is possibly TRBD2 (5 bases). Germline V gene sequence: CDR1 DFQATT, CDR2 SNEGSKA (reference sequence). V was cut by 4 bases and J by 2 bases, with 12 bases left in between. The CDR3 is made up of 13 amino acids.

V gene TRBV12-3 or TRBV12-4 combines with J gene TRBJ1-5, with D hard to call. Trimming removed 6 bases from V and 1 base from J, with 10 bases in between. CDR3 length equals 14 residues. The CDR3 protein is CASSGIGSNQPQHF. The CDR3 DNA is TGTGCCAGCAGCGGGATAGGAAGCAATCAGCCCCAGCATTTT.

The V and J genes are TRBV29-1 and TRBJ1-1; 9 bases are a match to TRBD1. CDR3 length: 16 amino acids. Germline V gene sequence: CDR1 SQVTM, CDR2 ANQGSEA. The ends lost 0 bases at V and 1 base at J; junction bases unmatched: 6. The CDR3 here is CSVEDTGGESNTEAFF. The CDR3 DNA is TGCAGCGTTGAAGATACAGGGGGCGAATCGAACACTGAAGCTTTCTTT.

The chain is built from TRBV20-1 and TRBJ2-1; 8 bases match TRBD1. Per the germline V gene, CDR1 is DFQATT and CDR2 is SNEGSKA (reference sequence). CDR3 length equals 15 residues. With V trimmed by 2 bases and J by 1 base, 4 bases remained unmatched. The CDR3 sequence is CSARLTGGSYNEQFF. The CDR3 coding sequence is TGCAGTGCTAGACTTACAGGGGGGTCCTACAATGAGCAGTTCTTC.

This chain connects TRBV7-8 to TRBJ2-3; D call uncertain. Per the germline V gene, CDR1 is SGHVS and CDR2 is FQNEAQ. This CDR3 region has 15 residues. V lost 4 bases and J lost 0, with 11 bases in between. The CDR3 protein is CASSSHVTSTDTQYF. CDR3 coding DNA: TGTGCCAGCAGCTCCCACGTAACTAGCACAGATACGCAGTATTTT.